Below, 5 T cell receptor beta chains from the same sample are listed, as sequenced in a study of blood T cell repertoires in COVID-19. Generated by immunoSEQ multiplex PCR, the TCRdb table keeps only in-frame clones and is missing some. The data hold 230,000 or so clones, with 70% to 90% observed a single time. Sequencing was carried out using PBMCs or T cells enriched from blood (not recorded which). Source of these receptors: a woman aged 40 to 55 with acute COVID-19.

The table lists this clone with a count of one. The gene calls are TRBV28 and TRBJ2-1, with 12 bases lining up with TRBD1. CDR3 size: 15 residues. Unmatched junction bases numbered 8, after V lost 4 bases and J lost 10 bases. The germline V gene encodes CDR1 MDHEN and CDR2 SYDVKM. The CDR3 spells CASSSPGQGAGEQFF. The CDR3 DNA is TGTGCCAGCAGTTCCCCGGGACAGGGGGCCGGGGAGCAGTTCTTC.

This chain links TRBV29-1 with TRBJ2-3; D is uncertain. There are 10 residues in the CDR3. From germline, CDR1 is SQVTM and CDR2 ANQGSEA. V lost 4 bases, J lost 5 bases, and 4 bases lay in between. Here the CDR3 DNA reads TGCAGCGTTGTACAAGATACGCAGTATTTT. It encodes CSVVQDTQYF.

The gene calls are TRBV5-8 and TRBJ1-6; 7 bases match TRBD1. The CDR3 length is 16 residues. Germline CDR1 reads SGHTS; CDR2 reads YDEGEE. The V gene end was trimmed by 6 bases and the J gene end by 6 bases; junction bases not matched to a gene: 12. CDR3 loop: CASTPPGPGGNSPLHF. Here the CDR3 DNA reads TGTGCCAGCACCCCACCCGGCCCAGGGGGTAATTCACCCCTCCACTTT.

The gene calls are TRBV2 and TRBJ1-1; D possibly corresponds to TRBD1 (5 bases). V was cut by 4 bases and J by 3 bases, with 9 bases left in between. This CDR3 has 13 amino acids. Per the germline V gene, CDR1 is SNHLY and CDR2 is FYNNEI. The CDR3 is CASSVTGYTEAFF. Here the CDR3 DNA reads TGTGCCAGCAGTGTTACAGGTTACACTGAAGCTTTCTTT.

The J gene is TRBJ1-2, the V gene TRBV19; the D gene is possibly TRBD1 (5 bases). This CDR3 spans 12 amino acids. Germline CDR1 LNHDA, CDR2 SQIVND (reference sequence). Deletions cut 8 bases from V and 7 bases from J, with 14 bases between. CDR3 loop: CASGPSGVGYTF. DNA for the CDR3: TGTGCCAGTGGACCCTCGGGGGTTGGCTACACCTTC.